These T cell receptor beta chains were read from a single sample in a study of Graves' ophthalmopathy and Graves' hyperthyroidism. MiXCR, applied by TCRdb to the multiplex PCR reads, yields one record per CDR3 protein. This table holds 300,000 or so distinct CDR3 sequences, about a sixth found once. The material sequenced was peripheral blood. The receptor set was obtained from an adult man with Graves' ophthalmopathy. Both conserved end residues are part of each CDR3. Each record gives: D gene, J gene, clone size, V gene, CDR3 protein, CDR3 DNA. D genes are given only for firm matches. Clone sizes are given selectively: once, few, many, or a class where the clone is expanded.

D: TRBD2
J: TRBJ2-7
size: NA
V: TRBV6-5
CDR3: CASSYPGEGEQYF
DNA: TGTGCCAGCAGTTACCCGGGGGAGGGCGAGCAGTACTTC

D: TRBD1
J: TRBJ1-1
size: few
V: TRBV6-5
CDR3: CASGNWTGGPTEAFF
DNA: TGTGCCAGCGGTAACTGGACAGGGGGCCCAACTGAAGCTTTCTTT

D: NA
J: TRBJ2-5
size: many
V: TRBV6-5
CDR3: CASSYSGWETQYF
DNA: TGTGCCAGCAGTTACTCAGGTTGGGAGACCCAGTACTTC

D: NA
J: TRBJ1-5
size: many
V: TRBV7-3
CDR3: CASSLTSGYGNQPQHF
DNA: TGTGCCAGCAGCTTAACGTCAGGGTATGGCAATCAGCCCCAGCATTTT

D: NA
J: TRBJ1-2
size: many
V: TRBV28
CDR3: CASSLETPRYGYTF
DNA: TGTGCCAGCAGTTTAGAAACACCGCGCTATGGCTACACCTTC

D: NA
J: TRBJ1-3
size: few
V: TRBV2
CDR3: CASSERQGSSGNTIYF
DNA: TGTGCCAGCAGTGAAAGGCAGGGTTCCTCTGGAAACACCATATATTTT

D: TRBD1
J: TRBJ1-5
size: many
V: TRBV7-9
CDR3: CASRDRDREVQPQHF
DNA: TGTGCCAGCAGGGACCGGGACAGGGAAGTTCAGCCCCAGCATTTT

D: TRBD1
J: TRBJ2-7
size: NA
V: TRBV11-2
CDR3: CASSYGTGGFYEQYF
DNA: TGTGCCAGCAGCTACGGGACAGGGGGCTTTTACGAGCAGTACTTC

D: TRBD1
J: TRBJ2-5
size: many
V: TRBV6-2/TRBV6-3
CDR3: CASSYWAGDRVSETQYF
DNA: TGTGCCAGCAGTTACTGGGCTGGGGACAGGGTTAGCGAGACCCAGTACTTC

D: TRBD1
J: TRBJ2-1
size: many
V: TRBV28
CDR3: CASSITDRGIDEQFF
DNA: TGTGCCAGCAGTATAACCGACAGGGGTATCGATGAGCAGTTCTTC

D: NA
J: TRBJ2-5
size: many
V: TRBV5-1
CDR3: CASKSNSFQETQYF
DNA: TGCGCCAGCAAGAGTAACAGCTTCCAAGAGACCCAGTACTTC

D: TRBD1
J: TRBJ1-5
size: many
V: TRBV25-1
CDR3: CASRGQGSNQPQHF
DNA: TGTGCCAGCAGGGGACAGGGCAGCAATCAGCCCCAGCATTTT

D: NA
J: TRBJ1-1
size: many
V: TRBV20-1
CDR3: CSARVFSFGLSAFF
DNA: TGCAGTGCTAGAGTTTTCTCCTTCGGCTTATCGGCTTTCTTT

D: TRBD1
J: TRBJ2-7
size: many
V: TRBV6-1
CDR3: CASSEALQGWGEQYF
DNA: TGTGCCAGCAGTGAAGCGCTACAGGGGTGGGGGGAGCAGTACTTC

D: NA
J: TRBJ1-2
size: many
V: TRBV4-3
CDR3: CASSQVGRSSNYGYTF
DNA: TGCGCCAGCAGCCAGGTCGGCCGATCTTCTAACTATGGCTACACCTTC

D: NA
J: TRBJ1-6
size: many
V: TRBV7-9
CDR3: CASSLRGNGYNSPLHF
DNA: TGTGCCAGCAGCTTACGGGGTAATGGATATAATTCACCCCTCCACTTT

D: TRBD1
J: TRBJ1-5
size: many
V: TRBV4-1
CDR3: CASSARDRENQPQHF
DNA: TGCGCCAGCAGCGCCCGGGACAGGGAAAATCAGCCCCAGCATTTT

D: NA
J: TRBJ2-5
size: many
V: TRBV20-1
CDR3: CSALQGTRETQYF
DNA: TGCAGTGCCCTACAGGGAACGAGAGAGACCCAGTACTTC

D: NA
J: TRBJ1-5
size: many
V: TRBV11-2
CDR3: CASSRIGVGGNQPQHF
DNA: TGTGCCAGCAGCCGTATTGGGGTCGGGGGCAATCAGCCCCAGCATTTT

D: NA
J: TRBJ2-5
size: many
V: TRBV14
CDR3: CASSQDMGKETQYF
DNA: TGTGCCAGCAGCCAAGATATGGGGAAAGAGACCCAGTACTTC

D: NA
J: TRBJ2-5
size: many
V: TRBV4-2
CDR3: CASSQDVETQYF
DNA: TGTGCCAGCAGCCAAGATGTAGAGACCCAGTACTTC

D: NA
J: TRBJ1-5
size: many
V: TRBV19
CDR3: CASSIGGASPNQPQHF
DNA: TGTGCCAGTAGTATTGGTGGGGCATCACCCAATCAGCCCCAGCATTTT

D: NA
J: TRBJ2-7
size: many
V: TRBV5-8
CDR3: CASVPEGAVYEQYF
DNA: TGTGCCAGCGTTCCGGAGGGGGCAGTGTACGAGCAGTACTTC

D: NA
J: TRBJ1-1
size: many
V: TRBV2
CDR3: CASSEGVPDRAFF
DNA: TGTGCCAGCAGTGAAGGGGTGCCCGATCGAGCTTTCTTT

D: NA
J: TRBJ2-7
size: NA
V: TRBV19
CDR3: CASSINQQGEQYF
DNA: TGTGCCAGTAGTATAAACCAACAAGGCGAGCAGTACTTC

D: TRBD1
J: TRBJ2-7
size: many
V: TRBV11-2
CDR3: CASSPTTGNYEQYF
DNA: TGTGCCAGCAGCCCAACGACAGGGAACTACGAGCAGTACTTC

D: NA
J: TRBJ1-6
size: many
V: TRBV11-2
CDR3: CASSPKARGSDSLHF
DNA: TGTGCCAGCAGCCCCAAGGCCCGGGGTTCGGATTCCCTCCACTTT

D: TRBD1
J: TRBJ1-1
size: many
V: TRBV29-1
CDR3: CSVENTGGNTEAFF
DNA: TGCAGCGTTGAGAATACAGGGGGAAACACTGAAGCTTTCTTT

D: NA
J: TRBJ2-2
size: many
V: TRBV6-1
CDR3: CASRGHSNTGELFF
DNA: TGTGCCAGCAGGGGACATTCGAACACCGGGGAGCTGTTTTTT

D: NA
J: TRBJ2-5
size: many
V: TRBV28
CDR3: CASSFIFIPGVVSYQETQYF
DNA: TGTGCCAGCAGTTTTATATTTATTCCCGGGGTTGTGTCGTACCAAGAGACCCAGTACTTC

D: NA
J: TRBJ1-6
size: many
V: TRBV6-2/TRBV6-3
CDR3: CASSYLESPYNSPLHF
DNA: TGTGCCAGCAGTTACTTGGAGAGCCCCTATAATTCACCCCTCCACTTT

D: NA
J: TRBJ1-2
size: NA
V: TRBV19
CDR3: CASSIGGQHGYIF
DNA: TGTGCCAGTAGTATAGGGGGTCAGCATGGCTACATCTTC

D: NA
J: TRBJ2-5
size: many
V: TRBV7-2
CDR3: CASSPGGGARETQYF
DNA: TGTGCCAGCAGCCCAGGTGGGGGGGCGCGGGAGACCCAGTACTTC

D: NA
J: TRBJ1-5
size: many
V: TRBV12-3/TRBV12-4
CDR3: CASSLDPGSGPQHF
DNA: TGTGCCAGCAGTTTAGACCCGGGTTCGGGGCCCCAGCATTTT

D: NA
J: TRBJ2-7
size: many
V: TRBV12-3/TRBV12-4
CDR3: CASSLVGKGDGQYF
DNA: TGTGCCAGCAGCTTGGTGGGTAAAGGGGACGGGCAGTACTTC

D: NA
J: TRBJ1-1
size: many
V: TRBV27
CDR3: CASRSRDLANTEAFF
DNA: TGTGCCAGCAGATCCAGGGACTTAGCAAACACTGAAGCTTTCTTT